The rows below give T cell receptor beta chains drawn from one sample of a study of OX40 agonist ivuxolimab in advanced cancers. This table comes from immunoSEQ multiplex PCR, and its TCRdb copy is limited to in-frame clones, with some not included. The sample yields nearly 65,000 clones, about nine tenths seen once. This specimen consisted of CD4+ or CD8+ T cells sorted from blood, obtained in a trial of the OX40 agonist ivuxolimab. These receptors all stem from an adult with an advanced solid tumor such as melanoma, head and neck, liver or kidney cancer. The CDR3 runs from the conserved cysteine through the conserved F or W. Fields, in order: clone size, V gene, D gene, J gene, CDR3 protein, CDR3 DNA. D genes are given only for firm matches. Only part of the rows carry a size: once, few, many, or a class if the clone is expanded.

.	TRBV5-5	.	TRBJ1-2	CASSLARQATNYGYTF	TGTGCCAGCAGCTTGGCGCGACAGGCCACTAACTATGGCTACACCTTC
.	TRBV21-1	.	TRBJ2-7	CASSAPTLAGGRVGRAYEQYF	TGTGCCAGCAGCGCGCCGACCCTAGCGGGGGGTCGGGTCGGGCGGGCCTACGAGCAGTACTTC
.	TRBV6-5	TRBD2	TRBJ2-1	CASRLAGETYNEQFF	TGTGCCAGCAGACTAGCGGGAGAGACCTACAATGAGCAGTTCTTC
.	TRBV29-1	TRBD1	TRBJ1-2	CSVPVGTGSSGYTF	TGCAGCGTTCCCGTCGGGACAGGGTCTTCGGGCTACACCTTC
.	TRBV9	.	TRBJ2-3	CASSVAGLGADTQYF	TGTGCCAGCAGCGTAGCGGGATTAGGGGCAGATACGCAGTATTTT
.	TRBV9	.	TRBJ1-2	CASSPAGPLNYGYTF	TGTGCCAGCAGCCCAGCGGGACCCTTAAACTATGGCTACACCTTC
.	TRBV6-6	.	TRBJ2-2	CASSTGIRELFF	TGTGCCAGCAGCACCGGGATACGGGAGCTGTTTTTT
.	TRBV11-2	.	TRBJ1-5	CASSSEAGSNQPQHF	TGTGCCAGCAGCTCGGAAGCGGGGAGCAATCAGCCCCAGCATTTT
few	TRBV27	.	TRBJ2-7	CASSWQGSYEQYF	TGTGCCAGCAGTTGGCAGGGCTCCTACGAGCAGTACTTC
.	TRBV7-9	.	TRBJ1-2	CASSHQRPDYGYTF	TGTGCCAGCAGCCACCAGAGGCCCGATTATGGCTACACCTTC
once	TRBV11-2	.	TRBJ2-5	CASSTVGTVQETQYF	TGTGCCAGCAGCACCGTAGGTACAGTGCAAGAGACCCAGTACTTC
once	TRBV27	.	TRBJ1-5	CASSLSWGASNQPQHF	TGTGCCAGCAGTTTATCATGGGGGGCGAGCAATCAGCCCCAGCATTTT
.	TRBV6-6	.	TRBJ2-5	CASSHWEGAAETQYF	TGTGCCAGCAGCCACTGGGAGGGGGCGGCAGAGACCCAGTACTTC
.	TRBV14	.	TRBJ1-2	CASSQVGGDRPYGYTF	TGTGCCAGCAGCCAAGTGGGGGGTGACAGGCCCTATGGCTACACCTTC
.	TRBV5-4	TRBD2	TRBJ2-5	CASSSPRTSEQETQYF	TGTGCCAGCAGCTCACCACGGACTAGCGAGCAAGAGACCCAGTACTTC
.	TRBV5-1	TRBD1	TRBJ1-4	CASSPDSGGFNEKLFF	TGCGCCAGCAGCCCCGATTCAGGGGGATTTAATGAAAAACTGTTTTTT
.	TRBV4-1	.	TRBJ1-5	CASSPGDSTEPQHF	TGCGCCAGCAGCCCTGGGGATTCTACTGAGCCCCAGCATTTT
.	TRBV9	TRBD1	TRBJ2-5	CASSSTGTGSETQYF	TGTGCCAGCAGCTCAACAGGGACAGGGTCAGAGACCCAGTACTTC
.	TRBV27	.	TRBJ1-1	CASSQWTGKGAFF	TGTGCCAGCAGTCAATGGACGGGAAAGGGGGCTTTCTTT
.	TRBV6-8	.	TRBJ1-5	CASSEMGGQQPQHF	TGTGCCAGCAGTGAAATGGGAGGTCAGCAGCCCCAGCATTTT
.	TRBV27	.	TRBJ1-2	CASSRGQSGYTF	TGTGCCAGCAGTCGGGGTCAGTCTGGCTACACCTTC
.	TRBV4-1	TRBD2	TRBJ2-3	CASSQVPFSGGFTDTQYF	TGCGCCAGCAGCCAAGTCCCCTTTAGCGGGGGCTTCACAGATACGCAGTATTTT
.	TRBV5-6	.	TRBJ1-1	CASSFTGLTEAFF	TGTGCCAGCAGCTTCACAGGGCTCACTGAAGCTTTCTTT
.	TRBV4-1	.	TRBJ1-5	CASSPRGLNNQPQHF	TGCGCCAGCAGCCCTCGGGGCCTTAATAATCAGCCCCAGCATTTT
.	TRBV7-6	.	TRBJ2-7	CASSLVPGTLNNTEQYF	TGTGCCAGCAGCTTAGTTCCCGGGACACTAAACAACACCGAGCAGTACTTC
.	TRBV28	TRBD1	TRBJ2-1	CASSYTGTGGNLFF	TGTGCCAGCAGTTATACCGGGACAGGGGGCAATCTGTTCTTC
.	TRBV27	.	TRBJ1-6	CASSLKGVGTPLHF	TGTGCCAGCAGTCTAAAGGGAGTTGGGACACCCCTCCACTTT
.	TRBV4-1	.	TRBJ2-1	CASSQEWLKGQFF	TGCGCCAGCAGCCAAGAGTGGCTAAAGGGGCAGTTCTTC
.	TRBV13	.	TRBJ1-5	CASSLGGQPQHF	TGTGCCAGCAGCTTAGGGGGTCAGCCCCAGCATTTT
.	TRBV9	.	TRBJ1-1	CASSVGGTEAFF	TGTGCCAGCAGCGTAGGAGGAACTGAAGCTTTCTTT
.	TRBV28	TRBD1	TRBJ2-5	CASSLSNFPGQGFPETQYF	TGTGCCAGCAGTTTATCCAACTTCCCCGGACAGGGTTTCCCAGAGACCCAGTACTTC
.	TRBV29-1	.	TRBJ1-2	CSVEGGDFNYGYTF	TGCAGCGTTGAAGGGGGGGATTTTAACTATGGCTACACCTTC
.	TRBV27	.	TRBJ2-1	CASSLYNEQFF	TGTGCCAGCAGTTTATACAATGAGCAGTTCTTC
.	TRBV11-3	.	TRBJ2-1	CASSTRLEPSNEQFF	TGTGCCAGCAGCACTAGACTAGAACCCAGCAATGAGCAGTTCTTC
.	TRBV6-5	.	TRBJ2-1	CASSYSQGVLNEQFF	TGTGCCAGCAGTTACTCGCAAGGGGTCCTCAATGAGCAGTTCTTC
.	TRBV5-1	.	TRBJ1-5	CASSFGGNQPQHF	TGCGCCAGCAGCTTCGGGGGAAATCAGCCCCAGCATTTT
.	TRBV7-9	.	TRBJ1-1	CASSSMAEEAFF	TGTGCCAGCAGCAGCATGGCGGAGGAAGCTTTCTTT
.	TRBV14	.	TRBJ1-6	CASRTGYLHSPLHF	TGTGCCAGCAGAACTGGATACCTTCATTCACCCCTCCACTTT
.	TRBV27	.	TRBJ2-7	CASSLKDSVSGVREQYF	TGTGCCAGCAGTTTAAAGGACAGTGTCTCGGGGGTCCGCGAGCAGTACTTC
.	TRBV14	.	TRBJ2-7	CASSQVWAPDYEQYF	TGTGCCAGCAGCCAAGTGTGGGCCCCCGATTACGAGCAGTACTTC
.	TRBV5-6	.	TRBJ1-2	CASSLDLQAGYTF	TGTGCCAGCAGCTTGGATCTTCAGGCTGGCTACACCTTC
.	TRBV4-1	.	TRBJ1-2	CASSERSVSGYGYTF	TGCGCCAGCAGCGAACGTTCGGTTAGCGGTTATGGCTACACCTTC
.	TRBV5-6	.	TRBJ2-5	CASSVDTREETQYF	TGTGCCAGCAGCGTGGACACCCGGGAGGAGACCCAGTACTTC
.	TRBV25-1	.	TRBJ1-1	CASSEGMNTEAFF	TGTGCCAGCAGTGAGGGGATGAACACTGAAGCTTTCTTT
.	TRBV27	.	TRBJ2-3	CASSRLGVGGVTDTQYF	TGTGCCAGCAGTCGCCTCGGGGTGGGCGGAGTCACAGATACGCAGTATTTT
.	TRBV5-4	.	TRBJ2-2	CASSFDRLTGELFF	TGTGCCAGCAGCTTCGACAGGCTCACCGGGGAGCTGTTTTTT
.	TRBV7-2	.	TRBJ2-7	CASSPGPSYEQYF	TGTGCCAGCAGCCCAGGCCCTTCCTACGAGCAGTACTTC